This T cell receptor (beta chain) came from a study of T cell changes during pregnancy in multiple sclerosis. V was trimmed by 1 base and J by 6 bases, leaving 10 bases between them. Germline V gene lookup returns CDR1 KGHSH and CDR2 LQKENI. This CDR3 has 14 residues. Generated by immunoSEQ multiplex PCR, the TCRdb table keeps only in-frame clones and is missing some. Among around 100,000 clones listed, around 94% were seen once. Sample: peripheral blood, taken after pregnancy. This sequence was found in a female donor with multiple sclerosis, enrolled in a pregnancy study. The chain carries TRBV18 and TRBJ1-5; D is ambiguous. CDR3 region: CASSPLEGSQPQHF. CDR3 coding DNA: TGTGCCAGCTCACCACTTGAGGGAAGTCAGCCCCAGCATTTT. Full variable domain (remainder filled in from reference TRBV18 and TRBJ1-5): NAGVMQNPRHLVRRRGQEARLRCSPMKGHSHVYWYRQLPEEGLKFMVYLQKENIIDESGMPKERFSAEFPKEGPSILRIQQVVRGDSAAYFCASSPLEGSQPQHFGDGTRLSIL.